Many counts were recorded for the clone carrying this T cell receptor (beta chain). Its cognate antigen is unknown. Using RNA template, CDR3s of TCR alpha and beta were amplified with iRepertoire arm-PCR. One-step reverse transcription and amplification started from approximately 100-400 ng of tissue mRNA or PBMC total RNA. MiXCR was run by TCRdb on the multiplex PCR reads, yielding one entry per CDR3 protein. The sample includes approximately 400,000 distinct CDR3 sequences, approximately 42% seen only once; the top ten take about 12%. There are 16 residues in the CDR3. V trimming: 2 bases; J trimming: 7 bases; junction bases outside the gene matches: 8. Germline loops: CDR1 MNHNY, CDR2 SVGAGI (reference sequence). The data are from a study of glioma-infiltrating T cells. As for the study in general: Approximately 1 million peripheral T cells were targeted at about 4- to 10-fold coverage.

Study-wide results and limits: Gliomas, especially low-grade, showed above-expected tissue-blood divergence; non-neoplastic patients showed below.

This sequence originates from a human donor with low-grade glioma or glioblastoma, undergoing nonglioma brain surgery, or in good health (not recorded which). The specimen was glioma tissue, nonneoplastic brain tissue, or PBMCs (not recorded which). The chain joins TRBV6-6 to TRBJ1-6, with 7 bases fitting TRBD1. CDR3 amino acids: CASSYKPGQTNSPLHF. DNA for the CDR3: TGTGCCAGCAGTTACAAGCCGGGACAGACAAATTCACCCCTCCACTTT.